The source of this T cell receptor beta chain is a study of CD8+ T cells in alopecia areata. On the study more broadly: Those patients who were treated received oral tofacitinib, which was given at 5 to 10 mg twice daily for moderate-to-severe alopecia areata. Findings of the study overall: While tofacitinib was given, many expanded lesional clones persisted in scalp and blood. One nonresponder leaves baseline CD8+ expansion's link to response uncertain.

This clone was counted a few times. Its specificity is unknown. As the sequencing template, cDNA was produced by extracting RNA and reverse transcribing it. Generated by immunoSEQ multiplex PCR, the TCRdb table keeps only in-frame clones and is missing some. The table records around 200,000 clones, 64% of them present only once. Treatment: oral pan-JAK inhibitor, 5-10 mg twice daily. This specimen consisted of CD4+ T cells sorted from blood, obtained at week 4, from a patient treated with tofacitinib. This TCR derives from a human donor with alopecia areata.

DNA for the CDR3: TGTGCCAGCAGTGAGTCGGGGGACTATGGCTACACCTTC. Translation gives CASSESGDYGYTF. This sequence joins TRBV2 and TRBJ1-2, with a possible D match to TRBD1 (5 bases). The CDR3 is made up of 13 amino acids. Trimming cost V 3 bases and J 3 bases, with 8 bases left between them. CDR1 and CDR2 from the germline V gene are SNHLY and FYNNEI.